One and the same sample provided the 12 T cell receptor beta chains below, sequenced in a study of cytomegalovirus exposure and HLA in healthy donors. The study ran its PCR with 60 Vbeta and 13 Jbeta primers. This table comes from immunoSEQ multiplex PCR, and its TCRdb copy is limited to in-frame clones, with some not included. The table has 150,000 to 200,000 clones, approximately 80% seen once. Sequenced: PBMCs. Every receptor here comes from a woman younger than 45 in good health and CMV-seronegative.

This clone is a singleton in its sample. The V gene is TRBV19, the J gene TRBJ2-2; the match to TRBD1 covers 8 bases. Germline V gene lookup returns CDR1 LNHDA and CDR2 SQIVND (reference sequence). CDR3 length: 14 amino acids. The junction had 1 base not matched to a gene; V was cut back by 3 bases and J by 4 bases. CDR3 sequence: CASSMGQATGELFF. CDR3 nucleotide sequence: TGTGCCAGTAGTATGGGACAGGCCACCGGGGAGCTGTTTTTT.

The chain joins TRBV21-1 to TRBJ1-4; TRBD1 is the table's D call and was not checked against the DNA. TRBV21-1 has pseudogene status. The CDR3 is made up of 16 amino acids. This CDR3 reads CASSKVEQEYNEKLFF. DNA for the CDR3: TGTGCCAGCAGCAAAGTCGAGCAGGAATATAATGAAAAACTGTTTTTT.

The gene calls are TRBV4-1 and TRBJ2-5; the match to TRBD1 covers 9 bases. From germline, CDR1 is MGHRA and CDR2 YSYEKL. The CDR3 sequence is 15 residues long. V was pared by 0 bases and J by 4 bases, with 3 bases of the junction left unmatched. CDR3 residues: CASSQDNRGRETQYF. The CDR3 nucleotides read TGCGCCAGCAGCCAAGATAACAGGGGGCGAGAGACCCAGTACTTC.

The chain combines TRBV14 with TRBJ2-7; possible D gene TRBD1, 5 bases. CDR1 and CDR2 (germline): SGHDN, FVKESK. V was pared by 1 base and J by 6 bases, with 10 bases between. This CDR3 is 13 amino acids long. In nucleotides, the CDR3 is TGTGCCAGCAGCCAAGCCAGGGTCTCCGAGCAGTACTTC. This translates into CASSQARVSEQYF.

The chain is built from TRBV19 and TRBJ2-7, with D possibly being TRBD1 (6 bases). Germline V gene lookup returns CDR1 LNHDA and CDR2 SQIVND (reference sequence). Between the trimmed V and J ends, which lost 6 bases and 2 bases, there was a span of 11 bases. The CDR3 totals 13 residues. The DNA for the CDR3 is TGTGCCAGTAGGGGGACACCCACCTACGAGCAGTACTTC. As protein: CASRGTPTYEQYF. Filled out from reference TRBV19 and TRBJ2-7, the complete variable domain reads DGGITQSPKYLFRKEGQNVTLSCEQNLNHDAMYWYRQDPGQGLRLIYYSQIVNDFQKGDIAEGYSVSREKKESFPLTVTSAQKNPTAFYLCASRGTPTYEQYFGPGTRLTVT.

V is TRBV14 and J is TRBJ2-1; D ambiguous. V was pared by 1 base and J by 10 bases, with 11 bases between. CDR1 and CDR2 (germline): SGHDN, FVKESK. This CDR3 has 13 amino acids. The CDR3 reads CASSQVRAREQFF. The CDR3 region has the DNA TGTGCCAGCAGCCAAGTTCGCGCGAGGGAGCAGTTCTTC.

The rearrangement links TRBV5-1 to TRBJ1-5; 10 nucleotides line up with TRBD1. The V gene's germline CDR1 is SGHRS and CDR2 YFSETQ. V shed 0 bases, J shed 5 bases, and the junction held 5 bases outside the gene matches. The CDR3 has 16 amino acids. The CDR3 DNA sequence: TGCGCCAGCAGCTTGGCCGGAGGGACAGGGGATCAGCCCCAGCATTTT. Translating it yields CASSLAGGTGDQPQHF.

The chain is built from TRBV13 and TRBJ2-1; 15 bases are shared with TRBD2. V trimming: 5 bases; J trimming: 7 bases; junction bases outside the gene matches: 9. Germline CDR1 reads PRHDT; CDR2 reads FYEKMQ (reference sequence). This CDR3 comprises 17 residues. The CDR3 region has the DNA TGTGCCAGCAGCGCTATCCCGGGACTAGCGGGAGGAAATGAGCAGTTCTTC. Amino acids: CASSAIPGLAGGNEQFF. Full variable domain (missing parts from reference TRBV13 and TRBJ2-1): AAGVIQSPRHLIKEKRETATLKCYPIPRHDTVYWYQQGPGQDPQFLISFYEKMQSDKGSIPDRFSAQQFSDYHSELNMSSLELGDSALYFCASSAIPGLAGGNEQFFGPGTRLTVL.

The chain couples TRBV30 to TRBJ1-3, with TRBD1 as a possible D gene (5 bases). The CDR3 length is 13 residues. CDR1 and CDR2 (germline): GTSNPN, SVGIG (reference sequence). V was cut by 2 bases and J by 4 bases, with 9 bases left in between. CDR3 sequence: CAWSWGSGNTIYF. As DNA, the CDR3 is TGTGCCTGGAGTTGGGGCTCGGGAAACACCATATATTTT. The whole variable domain, filled in from reference TRBV30 and TRBJ1-3, reads SQTIHQWPATLVQPVGSPLSLECTVEGTSNPNLYWYRQAAGRGLQLLFYSVGIGQISSEVPQNLSASRPQDRQFILSSKKLLLSDSGFYLCAWSWGSGNTIYFGEGSWLTVV.

The chain uses TRBV5-1 and TRBJ1-3, with D perhaps matching TRBD1 (5 bases). Germline CDR1 reads SGHRS; CDR2 reads YFSETQ. Trimming took 0 bases from V and 0 from J, leaving 7 bases between them. The CDR3 length is 15 residues. CDR3 region: CASSLAGVSGNTIYF. Here the CDR3 DNA reads TGCGCCAGCAGCTTGGCGGGGGTCTCTGGAAACACCATATATTTT.

The chain couples TRBV4-2 to TRBJ2-5; 7 bases fit TRBD2. CDR3 length: 15 residues. V shed 3 bases, J shed 2 bases, and the junction held 6 bases outside the gene matches. Per germline, CDR1 LGHNA and CDR2 YNFKEQ. The CDR3 DNA reads TGTGCCAGCAGCCAGGCGGGAGTGGGTCAAGAGACCCAGTACTTC. Amino acids: CASSQAGVGQETQYF.

In DNA form, the CDR3 reads TGTGCCAGCAGCAGTCAAGGGACAGGGGGCACTGAAGCTTTCTTT. Protein sequence: CASSSQGTGGTEAFF. This chain connects TRBV6-6 to TRBJ1-1, with 11 bases fitting TRBD1. Trimming removed 6 bases from V and 4 bases from J; junction bases left unmatched: 7. CDR1 and CDR2 from the germline V gene are MNHNY and SVGAGI (reference sequence). This CDR3 contains 15 residues.